This entry features one T cell receptor beta chain sequence. The authors' processing: By means of reference gene primer amplification, nucleated cell counts were estimated. Here immunoSEQ multiplex PCR was the method, and the copy in TCRdb shows in-frame clones only, minus some. That table is the source of V, J and clone size, and D and trimming were worked out from the DNA. The sample yields tens of thousands of clones, just over 85% seen once. The CDR3 runs 15 residues. V dropped 5 bases and J dropped 6; count of bases not matched to a gene: 9. Germline values: CDR1 SGHTA, CDR2 FQGNSA. The sample originates from a study of blood T cell repertoires in COVID-19.

The gene calls are TRBV7-2 and TRBJ2-7; 11 bases match TRBD2. The sequenced sample was peripheral blood. This TCR derives from a human donor in a cohort sampled during active COVID-19. This CDR3 reads CASSRTSGRRGEQYF. The CDR3 region has the DNA TGTGCCAGCAGCCGCACTAGCGGGAGAAGAGGCGAGCAGTACTTC. Using reference TRBV7-2 and TRBJ2-7 for the parts outside the CDR3, the full variable domain is GAGVSQSPSNKVTEKGKDVELRCDPISGHTALYWYRQSLGQGLEFLIYFQGNSAPDKSGLPSDRFSAERTGGSVSTLTIQRTQQEDSAVYLCASSRTSGRRGEQYFGPGTRLTVT.